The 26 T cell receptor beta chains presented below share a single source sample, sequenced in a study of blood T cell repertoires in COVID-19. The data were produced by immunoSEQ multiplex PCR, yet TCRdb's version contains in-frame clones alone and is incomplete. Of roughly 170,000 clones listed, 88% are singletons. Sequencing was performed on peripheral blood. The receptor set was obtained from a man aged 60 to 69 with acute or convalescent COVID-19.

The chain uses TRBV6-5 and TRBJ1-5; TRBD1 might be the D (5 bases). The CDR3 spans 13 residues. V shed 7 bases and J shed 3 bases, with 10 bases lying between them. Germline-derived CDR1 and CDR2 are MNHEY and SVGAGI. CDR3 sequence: CASTGGFNQPQHF. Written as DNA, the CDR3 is TGTGCCAGCACGGGGGGTTTCAATCAGCCCCAGCATTTT.

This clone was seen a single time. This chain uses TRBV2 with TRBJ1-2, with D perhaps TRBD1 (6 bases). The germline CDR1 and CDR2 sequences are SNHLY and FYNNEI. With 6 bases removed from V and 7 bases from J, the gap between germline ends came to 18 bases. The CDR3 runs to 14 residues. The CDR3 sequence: CASSPGQYALGYTF. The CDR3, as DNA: TGTGCCAGCAGCCCGGGACAATATGCTCTTGGCTACACCTTC.

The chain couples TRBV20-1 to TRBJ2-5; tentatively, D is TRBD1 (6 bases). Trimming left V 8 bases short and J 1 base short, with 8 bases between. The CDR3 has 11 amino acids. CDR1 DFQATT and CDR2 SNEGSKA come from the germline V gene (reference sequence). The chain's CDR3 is CSRTAQETQYF. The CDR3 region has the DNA TGCAGTCGGACAGCCCAAGAGACCCAGTACTTC.

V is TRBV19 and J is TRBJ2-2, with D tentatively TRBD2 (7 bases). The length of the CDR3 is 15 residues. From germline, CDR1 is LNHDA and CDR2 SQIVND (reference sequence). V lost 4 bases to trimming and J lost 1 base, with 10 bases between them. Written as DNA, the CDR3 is TGTGCCAGTAGTACGGGGGGCTTGAACACCGGGGAGCTGTTTTTT. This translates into CASSTGGLNTGELFF.

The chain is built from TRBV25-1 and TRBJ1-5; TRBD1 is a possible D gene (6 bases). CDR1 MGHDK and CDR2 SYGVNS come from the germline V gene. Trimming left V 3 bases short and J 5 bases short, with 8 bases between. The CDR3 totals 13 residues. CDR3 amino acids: CASSDRGHQPQHF. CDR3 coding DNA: TGTGCCAGCAGTGACAGGGGTCATCAGCCCCAGCATTTT.

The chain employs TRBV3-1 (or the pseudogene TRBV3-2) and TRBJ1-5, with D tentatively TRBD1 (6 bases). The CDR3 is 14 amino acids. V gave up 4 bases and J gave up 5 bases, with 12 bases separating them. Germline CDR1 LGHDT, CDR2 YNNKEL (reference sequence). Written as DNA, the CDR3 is TGTGCCAGCAGCCTTACAGGGCCCCATCAGCCCCAGCATTTT. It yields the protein CASSLTGPHQPQHF.

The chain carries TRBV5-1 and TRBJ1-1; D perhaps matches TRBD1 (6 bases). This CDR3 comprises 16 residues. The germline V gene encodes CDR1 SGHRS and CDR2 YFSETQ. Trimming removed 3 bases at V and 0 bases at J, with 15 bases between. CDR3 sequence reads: CASSSGQTGLNTEAFF. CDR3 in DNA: TGCGCCAGCAGCTCCGGACAGACAGGTCTGAACACTGAAGCTTTCTTT.

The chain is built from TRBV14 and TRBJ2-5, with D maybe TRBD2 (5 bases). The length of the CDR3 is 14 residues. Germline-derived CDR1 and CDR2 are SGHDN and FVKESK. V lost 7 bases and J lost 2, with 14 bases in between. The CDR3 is CASKRESRQETQYF. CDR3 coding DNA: TGTGCCAGCAAACGGGAATCCCGGCAAGAGACCCAGTACTTC. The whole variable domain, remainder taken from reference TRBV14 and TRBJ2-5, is EAGVTQFPSHSVIEKGQTVTLRCDPISGHDNLYWYRRVMGKEIKFLLHFVKESKQDESGMPNNRFLAERTGGTYSTLKVQPAELEDSGVYFCASKRESRQETQYFGPGTRLLVL.

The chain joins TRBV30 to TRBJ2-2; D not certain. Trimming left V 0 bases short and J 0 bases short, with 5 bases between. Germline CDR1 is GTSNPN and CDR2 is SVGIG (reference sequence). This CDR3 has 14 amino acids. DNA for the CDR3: TGTGCCTGGAGTGTTCTCTCGAACACCGGGGAGCTGTTTTTT. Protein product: CAWSVLSNTGELFF. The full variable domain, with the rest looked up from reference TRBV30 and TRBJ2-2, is SQTIHQWPATLVQPVGSPLSLECTVEGTSNPNLYWYRQAAGRGLQLLFYSVGIGQISSEVPQNLSASRPQDRQFILSSKKLLLSDSGFYLCAWSVLSNTGELFFGEGSRLTVL.

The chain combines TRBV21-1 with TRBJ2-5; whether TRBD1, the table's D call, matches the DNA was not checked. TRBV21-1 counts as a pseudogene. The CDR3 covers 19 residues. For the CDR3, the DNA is TGTGCCAGCCATCCAAGGTTTAAACCCGCAGGGGGCGCCTCAGAGACCCAGTACTTC. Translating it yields CASHPRFKPAGGASETQYF.

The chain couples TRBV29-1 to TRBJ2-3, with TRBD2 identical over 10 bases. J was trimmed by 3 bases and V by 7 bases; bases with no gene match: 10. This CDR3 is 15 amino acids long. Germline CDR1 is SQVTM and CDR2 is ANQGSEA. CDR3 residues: CSARPAGGGTDTQYF. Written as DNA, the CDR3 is TGCAGCGCCCGACCAGCGGGGGGGGGAACAGATACGCAGTATTTT.

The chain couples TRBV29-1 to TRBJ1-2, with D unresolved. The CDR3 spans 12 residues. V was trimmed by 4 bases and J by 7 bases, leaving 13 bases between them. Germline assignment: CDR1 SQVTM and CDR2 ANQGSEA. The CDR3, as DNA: TGCAGCGTTGTTTCAGGCAGTGTTGGCTACACCTTC. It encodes CSVVSGSVGYTF. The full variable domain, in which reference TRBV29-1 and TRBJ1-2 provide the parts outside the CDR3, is SAVISQKPSRDICQRGTSLTIQCQVDSQVTMMFWYRQQPGQSLTLIATANQGSEATYESGFVIDKFPISRPNLTFSTLTVSNMSPEDSSIYLCSVVSGSVGYTFGSGTRLTVV.

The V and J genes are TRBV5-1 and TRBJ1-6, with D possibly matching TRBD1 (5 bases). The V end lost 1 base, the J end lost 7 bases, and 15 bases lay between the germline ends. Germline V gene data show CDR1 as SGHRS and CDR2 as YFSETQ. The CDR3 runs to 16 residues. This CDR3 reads CASSLLPGAGNSPLHF. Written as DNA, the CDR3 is TGCGCCAGCAGCTTGCTGCCCGGGGCGGGGAATTCACCCCTCCACTTT.

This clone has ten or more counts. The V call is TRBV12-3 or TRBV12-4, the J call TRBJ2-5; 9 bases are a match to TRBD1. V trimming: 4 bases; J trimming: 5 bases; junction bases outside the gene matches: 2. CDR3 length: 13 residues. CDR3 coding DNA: TGTGCCAGCAGTTGGACAGGGGAGGAGACCCAGTACTTC. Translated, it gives CASSWTGEETQYF.

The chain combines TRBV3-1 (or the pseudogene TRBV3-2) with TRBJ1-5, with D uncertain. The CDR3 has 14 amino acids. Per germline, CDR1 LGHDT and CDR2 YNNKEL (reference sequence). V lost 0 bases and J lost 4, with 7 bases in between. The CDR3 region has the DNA TGTGCCAGCAGCCAAGAGACACGGAATCAGCCCCAGCATTTT. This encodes CASSQETRNQPQHF.

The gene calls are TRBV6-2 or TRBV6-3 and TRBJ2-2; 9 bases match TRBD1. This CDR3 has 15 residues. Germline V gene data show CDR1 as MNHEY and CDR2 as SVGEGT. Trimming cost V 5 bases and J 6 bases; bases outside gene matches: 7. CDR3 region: CASSEYRGLAGELFF. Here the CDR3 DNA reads TGTGCCAGCAGTGAGTACAGGGGGCTCGCCGGGGAGCTGTTTTTT.

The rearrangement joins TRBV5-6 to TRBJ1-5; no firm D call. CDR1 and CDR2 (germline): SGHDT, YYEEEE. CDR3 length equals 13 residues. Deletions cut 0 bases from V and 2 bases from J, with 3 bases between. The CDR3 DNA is TGTGCCAGCAGCTTGGAGCGCAATCAGCCCCAGCATTTT. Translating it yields CASSLERNQPQHF.

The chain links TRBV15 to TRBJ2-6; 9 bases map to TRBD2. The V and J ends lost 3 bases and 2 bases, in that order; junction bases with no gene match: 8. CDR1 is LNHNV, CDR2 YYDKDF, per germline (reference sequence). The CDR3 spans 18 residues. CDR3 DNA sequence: TGTGCCACCAGCAGTCCATTGCGGGGGGGCCCTGGGGCCAACGTCCTGACTTTC. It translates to CATSSPLRGGPGANVLTF.

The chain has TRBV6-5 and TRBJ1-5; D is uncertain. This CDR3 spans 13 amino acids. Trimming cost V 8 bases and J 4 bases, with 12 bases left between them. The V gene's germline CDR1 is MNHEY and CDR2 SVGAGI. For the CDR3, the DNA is TGTGCCAGCGTAAGGTCCAGGAATCAGCCCCAGCATTTT. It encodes CASVRSRNQPQHF.

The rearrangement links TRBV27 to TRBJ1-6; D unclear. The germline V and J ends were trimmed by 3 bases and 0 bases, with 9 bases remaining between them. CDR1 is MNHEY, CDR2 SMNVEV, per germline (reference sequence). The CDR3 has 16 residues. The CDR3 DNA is TGTGCCAGCAGTTTGGCCCAAAGCTCCTATAATTCACCCCTCCACTTT. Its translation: CASSLAQSSYNSPLHF.

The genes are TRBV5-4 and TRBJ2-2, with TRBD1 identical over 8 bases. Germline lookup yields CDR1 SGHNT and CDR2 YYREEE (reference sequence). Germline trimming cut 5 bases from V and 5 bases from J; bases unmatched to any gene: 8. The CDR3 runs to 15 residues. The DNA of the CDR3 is TGTGCCAGCAGTACCAGGCAGGGGGCGACCGGGGAGCTGTTTTTT. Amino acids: CASSTRQGATGELFF.

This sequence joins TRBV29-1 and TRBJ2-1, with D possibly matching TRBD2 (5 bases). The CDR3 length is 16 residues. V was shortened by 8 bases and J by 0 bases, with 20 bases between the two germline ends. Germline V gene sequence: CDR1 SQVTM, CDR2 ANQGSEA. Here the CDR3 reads CSTIEGGGSSYNEQFF. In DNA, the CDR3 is TGCAGCACAATCGAGGGTGGCGGCAGCTCCTACAATGAGCAGTTCTTC.

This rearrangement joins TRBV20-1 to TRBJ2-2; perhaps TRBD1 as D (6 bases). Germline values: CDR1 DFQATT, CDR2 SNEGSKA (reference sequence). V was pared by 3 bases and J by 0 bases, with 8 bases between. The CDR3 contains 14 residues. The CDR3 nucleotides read TGCAGTGCTAGTCCAGGGGCGAACACCGGGGAGCTGTTTTTT. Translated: CSASPGANTGELFF.

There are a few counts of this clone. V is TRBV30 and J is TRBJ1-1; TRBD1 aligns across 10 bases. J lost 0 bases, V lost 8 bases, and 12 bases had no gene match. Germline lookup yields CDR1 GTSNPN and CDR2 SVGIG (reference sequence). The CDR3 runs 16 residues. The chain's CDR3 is CALRTGGIYMNTEAFF. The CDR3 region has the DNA TGTGCCCTGCGGACAGGGGGAATATACATGAACACTGAAGCTTTCTTT.

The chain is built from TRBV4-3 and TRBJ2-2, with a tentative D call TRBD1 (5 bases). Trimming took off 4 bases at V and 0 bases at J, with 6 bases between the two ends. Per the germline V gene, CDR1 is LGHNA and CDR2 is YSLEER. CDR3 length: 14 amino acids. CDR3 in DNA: TGCGCCAGCAGCCTGACAGCGAACACCGGGGAGCTGTTTTTT. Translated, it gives CASSLTANTGELFF.

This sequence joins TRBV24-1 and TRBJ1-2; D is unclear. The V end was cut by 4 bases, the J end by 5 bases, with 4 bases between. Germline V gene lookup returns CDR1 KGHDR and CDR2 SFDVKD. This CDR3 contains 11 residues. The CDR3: CATSDGYGYTF. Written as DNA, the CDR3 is TGTGCCACCAGTGACGGGTATGGCTACACCTTC.